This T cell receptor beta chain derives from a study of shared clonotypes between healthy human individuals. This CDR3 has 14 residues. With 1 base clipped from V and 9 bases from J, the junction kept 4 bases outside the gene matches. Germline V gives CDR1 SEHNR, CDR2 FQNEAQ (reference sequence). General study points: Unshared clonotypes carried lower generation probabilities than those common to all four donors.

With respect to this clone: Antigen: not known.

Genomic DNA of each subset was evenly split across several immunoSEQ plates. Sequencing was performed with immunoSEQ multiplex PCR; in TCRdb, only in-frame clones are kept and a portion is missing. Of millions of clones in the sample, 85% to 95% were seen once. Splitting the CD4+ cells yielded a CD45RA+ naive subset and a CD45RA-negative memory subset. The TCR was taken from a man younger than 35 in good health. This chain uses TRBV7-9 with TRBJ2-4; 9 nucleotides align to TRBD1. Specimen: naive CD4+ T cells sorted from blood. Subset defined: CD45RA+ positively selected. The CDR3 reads CASSLVGQGGIQYF. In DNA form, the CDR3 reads TGTGCCAGCAGCTTAGTGGGACAGGGAGGCATTCAGTACTTC.